This TCR beta chain was sequenced during a study of sequential checkpoint blockade in melanoma. About the research overall: Maintenance nivolumab came after either treatment sequence.

Indicated treatment: randomized to nivolumab then ipilimumab (arm A) or the reverse (arm B). CDR3 length: 13 residues. The V gene lost 4 bases and the J gene lost 0 bases, with 5 bases spanning the gap. Per the germline V gene, CDR1 is MNHNY and CDR2 is SVGAGI (reference sequence). Libraries were prepared by immunoSEQ multiplex PCR; TCRdb keeps only in-frame clonotypes and omits some of them. This table holds approximately 11,000 clones, roughly 72% found once. The chain joins TRBV6-6 to TRBJ2-3; no definite D call. Specimen: CD8+ T cells sorted from blood (inferred from file names), collected from a patient given nivolumab and ipilimumab in sequence. The TCR comes from a human donor with melanoma. The CDR3 DNA reads as TGTGCCAGCAGTTCCTTAAGCACAGATACGCAGTATTTT. This gives the protein CASSSLSTDTQYF.